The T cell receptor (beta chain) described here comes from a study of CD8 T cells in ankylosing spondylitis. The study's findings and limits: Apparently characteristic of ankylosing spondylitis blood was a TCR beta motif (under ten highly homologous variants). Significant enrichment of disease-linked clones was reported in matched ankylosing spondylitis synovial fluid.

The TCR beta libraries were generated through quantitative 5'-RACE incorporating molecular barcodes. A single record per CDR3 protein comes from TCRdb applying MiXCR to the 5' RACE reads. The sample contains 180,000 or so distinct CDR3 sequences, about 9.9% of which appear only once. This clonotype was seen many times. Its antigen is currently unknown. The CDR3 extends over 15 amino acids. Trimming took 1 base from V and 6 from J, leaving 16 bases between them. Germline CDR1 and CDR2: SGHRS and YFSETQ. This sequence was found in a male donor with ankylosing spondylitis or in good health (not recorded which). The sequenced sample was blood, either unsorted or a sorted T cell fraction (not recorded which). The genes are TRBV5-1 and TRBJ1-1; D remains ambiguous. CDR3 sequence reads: CASSLRVNYGAEAFF. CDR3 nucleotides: TGCGCCAGCAGCTTGCGGGTAAATTACGGGGCTGAAGCTTTCTTT.